What follows are 13 T cell receptor beta chains derived from one specimen sequenced in a study of identical twins. TCRdb itself ran the 5' RACE reads through MiXCR, one entry per CDR3 protein. The table shows approximately 680,000 distinct CDR3 sequences, with less than 9% occurring only once. These same data were also listed under a study on yellow fever vaccine responses in identical twins.

Sequenced material: PBMCs. The receptor source for this set is a woman between 18 and 30 years old in good health.

The chain joins TRBV15 to TRBJ2-3; the D is unclear. CDR1 and CDR2 (germline): LNHNV, YYDKDF (reference sequence). This CDR3 spans 14 amino acids. The germline V and J ends were trimmed by 3 bases and 0 bases, with 7 bases remaining between them. The CDR3 DNA reads TGTGCCACCAGCAGGAAGGCCAGCACAGATACGCAGTATTTT. The encoded protein is CATSRKASTDTQYF.

This clonotype was observed a few times. The chain carries TRBV6-6 and TRBJ2-7; 10 bases are shared with TRBD2. CDR1 and CDR2 from the germline V gene are MNHNY and SVGAGI (reference sequence). The CDR3 sequence is 13 residues long. Unmatched junction bases numbered 2, after V lost 6 bases and J lost 3 bases. CDR3 nucleotide sequence: TGTGCCAGCAGAAGACTAGCGGGCTACGAGCAGTACTTC. This sequence encodes CASRRLAGYEQYF.

This chain links TRBV10-1 with TRBJ2-2; 8 bases line up with TRBD1. V dropped 0 bases and J dropped 1; count of bases not matched to a gene: 4. Germline-derived CDR1 and CDR2 are WNHNN and SYGVQD (reference sequence). CDR3 length: 17 residues. The chain's CDR3 is CASSESGTGVNTGELFF. The CDR3 nucleotides are TGCGCCAGCAGTGAGTCAGGGACAGGAGTGAACACCGGGGAGCTGTTTTTT.

Many counts were recorded for this clonotype. The rearrangement uses TRBV5-6 and TRBJ1-1, with D tentatively TRBD1 (5 bases). The germline gives CDR1 SGHDT, CDR2 YYEEEE. The CDR3 has 14 amino acids. V was clipped by 0 bases and J by 6 bases, with 12 bases between them. CDR3 region: CASSLAAGLAEAFF. CDR3 sequence (DNA): TGTGCCAGCAGCTTGGCCGCAGGGCTGGCTGAAGCTTTCTTT.

Only a few counts were recorded for this clonotype. This chain uses TRBV7-2 with TRBJ1-1, with 7 bases lining up with TRBD1. Germline values: CDR1 SGHTA, CDR2 FQGNSA. CDR3 length: 13 amino acids. V lost 4 bases, J lost 11 bases, and 10 bases stayed unmatched. The CDR3 bases are TGTGCCAGCAGCTCAACTTCCGGGACAGTGGCTTTCTTT. Its translation: CASSSTSGTVAFF.

This clonotype was detected ten times or more. V usage is TRBV24-1 and J usage is TRBJ2-1; D is uncertain. V was pared by 1 base and J by 2 bases, with 11 bases between. CDR3 length equals 16 residues. Germline V gene data show CDR1 as KGHDR and CDR2 as SFDVKD. In nucleotides, the CDR3 is TGTGCCACCAGTGATTTAGAAGGCGGTCCCTACAATGAGCAGTTCTTC. Translating it yields CATSDLEGGPYNEQFF.

V usage is TRBV28 and J usage is TRBJ2-3, with 7 bases fitting TRBD1. The CDR3 sequence is 14 residues long. CDR1 is MDHEN and CDR2 is SYDVKM in the germline V gene. The V and J ends lost 6 bases and 3 bases, in that order; junction bases with no gene match: 6. CDR3 protein: CASSERGPTDTQYF. CDR3 nucleotides: TGTGCCAGCAGCGAAAGGGGGCCAACAGATACGCAGTATTTT.

The sample holds many counts of this clonotype. The chain is built from TRBV20-1 and TRBJ2-3, with no clear D. CDR1 and CDR2 from the germline V gene are DFQATT and SNEGSKA (reference sequence). The CDR3 spans 14 residues. V was shortened by 0 bases and J by 1 base, with 8 bases between the two germline ends. CDR3 nucleotide sequence: TGCAGTGCTAGAGATGGGCAGGGCACAGATACGCAGTATTTT. Amino acid sequence: CSARDGQGTDTQYF.

This clonotype was seen at least ten times. The chain employs TRBV7-8 and TRBJ2-1, with 10 bases lining up with TRBD2. Germline loops: CDR1 SGHVS, CDR2 FQNEAQ. This CDR3 has 15 residues. V gave up 2 bases and J gave up 9 bases; unmatched junction bases: 7. The CDR3 spells CASSLISGGPGEQFF. CDR3 DNA: TGTGCCAGCAGCTTAATTAGCGGGGGGCCGGGTGAGCAGTTCTTC.

The rearrangement joins TRBV4-1 to TRBJ2-3; 10 nucleotides match TRBD1. CDR3 length equals 18 residues. Germline V lookup: CDR1 MGHRA, CDR2 YSYEKL. Germline trimming cut 4 bases from V and 3 bases from J; bases unmatched to any gene: 13. In DNA, the CDR3 is TGCGCCAGCAGCCCGATCGGGGGACAGGGGAGGGTAACAGATACGCAGTATTTT. It yields the protein CASSPIGGQGRVTDTQYF.

This clonotype has ten or more counts. The V gene is TRBV12-3 or TRBV12-4, the J gene TRBJ2-3; 9 bases agree with TRBD2. Trimming took 6 bases from V and 5 from J; bases not matched to a gene: 15. The CDR3 totals 17 residues. CDR3 sequence reads: CASSRTTGTSIKDTQYF. As DNA, the CDR3 is TGTGCCAGCAGCCGAACCACCGGGACTAGCATCAAAGATACGCAGTATTTT.

The table lists this clonotype with many counts. For the CDR3, the DNA is TGCGCCAGCAGCTTGGAGGTGGGGGGAAGCTACAATGAGCAGTTCTTC. Translated, it gives CASSLEVGGSYNEQFF. This chain joins TRBV5-1 and TRBJ2-1, with D possibly TRBD2 on 6 matching bases. CDR1 SGHRS and CDR2 YFSETQ come from the germline V gene. V was shortened by 0 bases and J by 3 bases, with 13 bases between the two germline ends. CDR3 length equals 16 residues.

Many counts were recorded for this clonotype. The rearrangement joins TRBV27 to TRBJ2-7; TRBD1 matches at 8 bases. Looked up from germline, CDR1 is MNHEY and CDR2 is SMNVEV (reference sequence). V lost 9 bases and J lost 3; bases outside the gene matches: 7. This CDR3 comprises 13 residues. DNA for the CDR3: TGTGCCAGTGCACCGACAGGGGACTACGAGCAGTACGTC. This codes for CASAPTGDYEQYV.